The present T cell receptor (beta chain) was sequenced within a study of cytomegalovirus exposure and HLA in healthy donors. Overall study context: The 110 or so validation repertoires were produced on the same platform as the 550 to 750 repertoires of the first cohort. This was reported in a later analysis. Study-wide results and limits: Most TCR sequences were rare, but some public TCRs occurred in many donors. Specific recognition of CMV antigens was confirmed in vitro for a few chains (all CMV-associated).

Details on this clone: Antigen: not known.

Deletions cut 6 bases from V and 0 bases from J, with 15 bases between. The CDR3 totals 17 residues. Germline V gene sequence: CDR1 LNHDA, CDR2 SQIVND (reference sequence). The table came from immunoSEQ multiplex PCR; TCRdb's copy has only in-frame clones and leaves some out. The sample has about 82,000 clones; 85% to 95% are singletons. Separation from the approximately 690-subject first cohort characterized the roughly 120-subject validation cohort, to which the donors belonged. This clonotype was sampled from a man between 18 and 29 years old in good health and CMV-seronegative. The chain joins TRBV19 to TRBJ2-6; D is possibly TRBD1 (6 bases). Input material: PBMCs. The CDR3 DNA sequence: TGTGCCAGTAGCCTCCGACAGGTCAGCTCTGGGGCCAACGTCCTGACTTTC. Amino acids: CASSLRQVSSGANVLTF.